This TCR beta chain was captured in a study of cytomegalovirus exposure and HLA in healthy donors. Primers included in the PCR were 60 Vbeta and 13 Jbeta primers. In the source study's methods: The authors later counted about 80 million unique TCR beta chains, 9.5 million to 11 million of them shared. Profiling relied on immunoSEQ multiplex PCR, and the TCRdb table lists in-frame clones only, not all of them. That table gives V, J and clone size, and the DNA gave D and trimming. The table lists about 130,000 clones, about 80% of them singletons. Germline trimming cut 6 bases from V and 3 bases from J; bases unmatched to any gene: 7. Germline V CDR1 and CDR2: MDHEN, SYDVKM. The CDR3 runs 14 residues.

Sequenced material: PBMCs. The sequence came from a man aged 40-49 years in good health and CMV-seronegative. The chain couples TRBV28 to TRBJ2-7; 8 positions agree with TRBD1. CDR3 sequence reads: CASSQDRVDYEQYF. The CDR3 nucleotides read TGTGCCAGCAGCCAGGACAGGGTCGACTACGAGCAGTACTTC.